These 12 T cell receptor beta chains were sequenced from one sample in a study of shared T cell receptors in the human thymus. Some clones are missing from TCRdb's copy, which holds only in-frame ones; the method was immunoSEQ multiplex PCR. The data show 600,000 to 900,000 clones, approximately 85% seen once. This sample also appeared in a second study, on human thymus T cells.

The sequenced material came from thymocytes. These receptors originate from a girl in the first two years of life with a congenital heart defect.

CDR3 DNA: TGTGCCAGTAGTGAGGGCTCCTATAATTCACCCCTCCACTTT. Residues: CASSEGSYNSPLHF. This sequence joins TRBV19 and TRBJ1-6; D unresolved. Trimming pared 5 bases from V and 0 bases from J, leaving 5 bases between. This CDR3 is built from 14 residues. CDR1 is LNHDA and CDR2 is SQIVND in the germline V gene (reference sequence).

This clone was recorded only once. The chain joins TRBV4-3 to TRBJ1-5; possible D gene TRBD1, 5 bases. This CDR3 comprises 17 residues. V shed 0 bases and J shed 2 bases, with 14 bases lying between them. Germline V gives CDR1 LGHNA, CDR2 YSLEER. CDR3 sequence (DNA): TGCGCCAGCAGCCAAGATGCCTGGGGAGGGGGCAATCAGCCCCAGCATTTT. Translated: CASSQDAWGGGNQPQHF.

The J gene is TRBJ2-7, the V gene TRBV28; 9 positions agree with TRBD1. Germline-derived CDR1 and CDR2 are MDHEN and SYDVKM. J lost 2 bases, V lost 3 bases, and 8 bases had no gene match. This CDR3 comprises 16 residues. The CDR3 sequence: CASSFPGDRAPYEQYF. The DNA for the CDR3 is TGTGCCAGCAGTTTCCCGGGGGACAGGGCCCCCTACGAGCAGTACTTC.

The CDR3 spells CASSQDKGTQGTGELFF. The CDR3 coding sequence is TGCGCCAGCAGCCAAGATAAGGGGACACAGGGCACCGGGGAGCTGTTTTTT. The genes are TRBV4-1 and TRBJ2-2; weak D call: TRBD1 (6 bases). V was cut by 0 bases and J by 4 bases, with 15 bases left in between. The CDR3 length is 17 residues. Germline values: CDR1 MGHRA, CDR2 YSYEKL.

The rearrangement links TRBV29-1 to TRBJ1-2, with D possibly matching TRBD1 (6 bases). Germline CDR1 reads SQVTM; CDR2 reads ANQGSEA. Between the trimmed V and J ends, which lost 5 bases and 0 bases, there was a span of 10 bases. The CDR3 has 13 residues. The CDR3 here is CSVKGVSNYGYTF. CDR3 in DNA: TGCAGCGTTAAGGGGGTCTCTAACTATGGCTACACCTTC. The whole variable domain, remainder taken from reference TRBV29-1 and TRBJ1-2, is SAVISQKPSRDICQRGTSLTIQCQVDSQVTMMFWYRQQPGQSLTLIATANQGSEATYESGFVIDKFPISRPNLTFSTLTVSNMSPEDSSIYLCSVKGVSNYGYTFGSGTRLTVV.

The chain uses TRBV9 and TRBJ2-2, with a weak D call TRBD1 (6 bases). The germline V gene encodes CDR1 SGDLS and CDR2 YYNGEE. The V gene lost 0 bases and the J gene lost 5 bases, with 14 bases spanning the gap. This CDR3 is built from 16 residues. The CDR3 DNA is TGTGCCAGCAGCGTAGGGACAGTTAGGGGGACCGGGGAGCTGTTTTTT. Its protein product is CASSVGTVRGTGELFF.

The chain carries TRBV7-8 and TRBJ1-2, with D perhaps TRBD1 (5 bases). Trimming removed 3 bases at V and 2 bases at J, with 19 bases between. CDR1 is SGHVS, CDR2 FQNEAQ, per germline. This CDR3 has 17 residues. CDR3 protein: CASSFNSGPGGNYGYTF. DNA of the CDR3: TGTGCCAGCAGCTTTAATTCTGGCCCGGGGGGGAACTATGGCTACACCTTC.

The CDR3 coding sequence is TGTGCCAGCAGTATCCTCACCGCGCGACACGCCGCCGGTCCTATGGGCTACACCTTC. This codes for CASSILTARHAAGPMGYTF. The chain has TRBV28 and TRBJ1-2; D is unresolved. This CDR3 region has 19 residues. Trimming took off 5 bases at V and 8 bases at J, with 33 bases between the two ends. CDR1 MDHEN and CDR2 SYDVKM come from the germline V gene.

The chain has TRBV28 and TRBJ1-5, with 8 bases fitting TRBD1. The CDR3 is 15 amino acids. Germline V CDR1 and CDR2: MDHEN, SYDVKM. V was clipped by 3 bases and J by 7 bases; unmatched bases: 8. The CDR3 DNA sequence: TGTGCCAGCAGTTTTGTTTGGGACAGGAGACAGCCCCAGCATTTT. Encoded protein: CASSFVWDRRQPQHF.

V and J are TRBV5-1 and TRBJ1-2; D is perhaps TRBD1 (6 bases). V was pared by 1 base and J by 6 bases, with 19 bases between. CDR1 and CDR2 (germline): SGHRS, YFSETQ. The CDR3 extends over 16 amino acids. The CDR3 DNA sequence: TGCGCCAGCAGCTTGAAGGAGCCGGACAGCCTAGATGGCTACACCTTC. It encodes CASSLKEPDSLDGYTF.

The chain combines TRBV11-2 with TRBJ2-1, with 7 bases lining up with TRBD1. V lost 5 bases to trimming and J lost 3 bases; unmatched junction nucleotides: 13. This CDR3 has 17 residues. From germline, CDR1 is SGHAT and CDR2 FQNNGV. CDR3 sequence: CASSPGMGQRYYNEQFF. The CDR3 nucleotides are TGTGCCAGCAGCCCAGGGATGGGACAGCGGTACTACAATGAGCAGTTCTTC.

CDR3 sequence: CASSQELAGGLTNTGELFF. The CDR3 DNA follows: TGCGCCAGCAGCCAAGAACTAGCGGGGGGTCTGACGAACACCGGGGAGCTGTTTTTT. V is TRBV4-1 and J is TRBJ2-2, with TRBD2 matching over 12 bases. This CDR3 is built from 19 residues. Germline CDR1 reads MGHRA; CDR2 reads YSYEKL. After removal of 0 bases from V and 0 bases from J, the junction contained 5 bases not matched to a gene.